The next 31 T cell receptor beta chains were all read from a single sample in a study of early T cells in non-severe SARS-CoV-2 infection. TCRdb itself ran the 5' RACE reads through MiXCR, one entry per CDR3 protein. The table lists around 22,000 distinct CDR3 sequences, roughly 3.5% of them singletons. Sequenced input: whole blood. These receptors all stem from an adult who was a healthcare worker with PCR-confirmed SARS-CoV-2 infection or an uninfected control (not recorded which).

V usage is TRBV2 and J usage is TRBJ2-5; maybe TRBD2 (6 bases). CDR3 length: 16 residues. The V end lost 6 bases, the J end lost 7 bases, and 24 bases lay between the germline ends. Germline V gene sequence: CDR1 SNHLY, CDR2 FYNNEI. The CDR3 spells CASSQLPGLYTGTQYF. DNA for the CDR3: TGTGCCAGCAGCCAACTACCGGGACTTTATACTGGGACCCAGTACTTC.

The chain combines TRBV12-3 or TRBV12-4 with TRBJ2-1; 11 nucleotides align to TRBD1. The CDR3 spans 16 residues. J was trimmed by 8 bases and V by 6 bases; bases with no gene match: 12. Here the CDR3 DNA reads TGTGCCAGCAGAAAACCTGGACAGGGGGCTTGGTATGAGCAGTTCTTC. This encodes CASRKPGQGAWYEQFF.

This clonotype appeared many times. The chain carries TRBV20-1 and TRBJ2-7; D might be TRBD2 (7 bases). This CDR3 is built from 13 residues. Looked up from germline, CDR1 is DFQATT and CDR2 is SNEGSKA (reference sequence). The germline V and J ends were trimmed by 6 bases and 3 bases, with 15 bases remaining between them. The CDR3 bases are TGCAGTGCCGGGGGGCAGGTCGGCTACGAGCAGTACTTC. It specifies CSAGGQVGYEQYF.

There are a few counts of this clonotype. This chain uses TRBV19 with TRBJ2-6; D remains unclear. The CDR3 has 17 residues. V was shortened by 6 bases and J by 2 bases, with 17 bases between the two germline ends. CDR1 and CDR2 (germline): LNHDA, SQIVND (reference sequence). The CDR3 DNA follows: TGTGCCAGTAGACCGAAAGCTGTGGGGACTGGGGCCAACGTCCTGACTTTC. Protein: CASRPKAVGTGANVLTF. The whole variable domain, remainder taken from reference TRBV19 and TRBJ2-6, is DGGITQSPKYLFRKEGQNVTLSCEQNLNHDAMYWYRQDPGQGLRLIYYSQIVNDFQKGDIAEGYSVSREKKESFPLTVTSAQKNPTAFYLCASRPKAVGTGANVLTFGAGSRLTVL.

This clonotype was observed many times. The genes are TRBV28 and TRBJ1-6; D remains unclear. The CDR3 is made up of 15 amino acids. Per the germline V gene, CDR1 is MDHEN and CDR2 is SYDVKM. Trimming took off 1 base at V and 7 bases at J, with 11 bases between the two ends. In DNA form, the CDR3 reads TGTGCCAGCAGTTTATCCGGGTCCCTAAATTCACCCCTCCACTTT. It encodes CASSLSGSLNSPLHF.

This clonotype was seen at least ten times. The chain employs TRBV7-9 and TRBJ1-3, with a weak D call TRBD1 (5 bases). The CDR3 is 17 residues long. Germline V gene sequence: CDR1 SEHNR, CDR2 FQNEAQ (reference sequence). The V and J ends lost 4 bases and 0 bases respectively, with 16 bases between them. This CDR3 reads CASSSRDSESSGNTIYF. DNA for the CDR3: TGTGCCAGCAGCTCGCGGGACTCAGAGAGCTCTGGAAACACCATATATTTT.

The table lists this clonotype with a few counts. The V gene is TRBV29-1, the J gene TRBJ1-2; the match to TRBD1 covers 7 bases. Germline trimming cut 2 bases from V and 1 base from J; bases unmatched to any gene: 4. The length of the CDR3 is 14 residues. Germline CDR1 SQVTM, CDR2 ANQGSEA. Here the CDR3 DNA reads TGCAGCGTTGAAACAGGGGATCTTAACTATGGCTACACCTTC. This codes for CSVETGDLNYGYTF.

This clonotype is termed medium-sized. The chain is built from TRBV20-1 and TRBJ2-7; D not resolved. This CDR3 contains 14 residues. Trimming removed 6 bases from V and 0 bases from J, with 15 bases in between. In germline, CDR1 is DFQATT, CDR2 SNEGSKA (reference sequence). CDR3 nucleotide sequence: TGCAGTGCCATTTGGGAAGGTAACTCCTACGAGCAGTACTTC. As protein: CSAIWEGNSYEQYF.

This clonotype was seen many times. The chain couples TRBV5-4 to TRBJ2-2; D unclear. This CDR3 comprises 15 residues. Per the germline V gene, CDR1 is SGHNT and CDR2 is YYREEE (reference sequence). V lost 0 bases to trimming and J lost 2 bases, with 8 bases between them. CDR3 amino acids: CASSLAARNTGELFF. The CDR3 DNA reads as TGTGCCAGCAGCTTGGCCGCCAGAAACACCGGGGAGCTGTTTTTT.

This clonotype has more than one count but fewer than ten. This may stem from a read error, because a much larger clone lies one nucleotide away. The V call is TRBV7-9, the J call TRBJ2-7; D may match TRBD1 or TRBD2 (5 bases each). This CDR3 spans 17 amino acids. CDR1 is SEHNR, CDR2 FQNEAQ, per germline (reference sequence). The CDR3 nucleotides are TGTGCCAGCAGCTCCACCTATCCCCGGGACGGCCGCTACGTGCAGTACTTC. This codes for CASSSTYPRDGRYVQYF.

This clonotype was recorded at least ten times. The CDR3 nucleotides read TGTGCCAGCAGTGAGTTTCGGGCAGGGGGCTCACCCCTCCACTTT. It translates to CASSEFRAGGSPLHF. This chain connects TRBV2 to TRBJ1-6; 8 bases are a match to TRBD1. Germline V gives CDR1 SNHLY, CDR2 FYNNEI. The J segment lost 10 bases and the V segment lost 3 bases, leaving 8 bases of the junction unmatched. The CDR3 spans 15 residues.

By proportion, this clonotype is medium-sized (0.01 to 0.1%). The chain has TRBV4-2 and TRBJ1-6, with a weak D call TRBD1 (6 bases). The CDR3 length is 13 residues. Trimming removed 1 base at V and 8 bases at J, with 6 bases between. Per germline, CDR1 LGHNA and CDR2 YNFKEQ. In DNA form, the CDR3 reads TGTGCCAGCAGCCAAGGGACAGATTCACCCCTCCACTTT. Protein product: CASSQGTDSPLHF.

This clonotype was picked up many times. The V and J genes are TRBV6-2 or TRBV6-3 and TRBJ1-5, with D hard to call. Trimming shortened V by 3 bases and J by 0 bases, and 6 bases separated the two germline ends. From germline, CDR1 is MNHEY and CDR2 SVGEGT. The CDR3 sequence is 14 residues long. CDR3 sequence reads: CASSYGVSNQPQHF. The CDR3 nucleotides are TGTGCCAGCAGTTATGGGGTTAGCAATCAGCCCCAGCATTTT.

This clonotype was seen many times. The rearrangement joins TRBV7-2 to TRBJ1-6; perhaps TRBD1 as D (5 bases). The CDR3 sequence is 15 residues long. The germline gives CDR1 SGHTA, CDR2 FQGNSA. The V end was cut by 1 base, the J end by 9 bases, with 13 bases between. CDR3 sequence reads: CASSLGPYGASPLHF. The CDR3 bases are TGTGCCAGCAGCTTAGGCCCGTACGGGGCTTCACCCCTCCACTTT.

This clonotype was found a few times. V is TRBV28 and J is TRBJ2-7; 12 nucleotides line up with TRBD2. CDR1 and CDR2 (germline): MDHEN, SYDVKM. V lost 5 bases and J lost 5; bases outside the gene matches: 10. There are 16 residues in the CDR3. CDR3 residues: CASSPSTSGGWDEQYF. DNA for the CDR3: TGTGCCAGCAGTCCCTCGACTAGCGGGGGCTGGGACGAGCAGTACTTC.

This clonotype was picked up many times. J is TRBJ2-2 and V is TRBV2; a weak D match, TRBD1 (6 bases). V lost 4 bases and J lost 5, with 14 bases in between. Germline lookup yields CDR1 SNHLY and CDR2 FYNNEI. The CDR3 sequence is 15 residues long. The CDR3 bases are TGTGCCAGCAGTGTCTTAACAGGGAGTACCGGGGAGCTGTTTTTT. This translates into CASSVLTGSTGELFF.

By sample share, this clonotype is medium-sized (0.01 to 0.1%). The rearrangement uses TRBV5-1 and TRBJ2-1; 7 bases line up with TRBD1. V shed 3 bases and J 5 bases; nucleotides not matched to a gene: 8. Germline values: CDR1 SGHRS, CDR2 YFSETQ. The CDR3 has 15 amino acids. The CDR3 sequence is CASSSPRDSNNEQFF. For the CDR3, the DNA is TGCGCCAGCAGCTCCCCCCGGGACAGCAACAATGAGCAGTTCTTC.

The rearrangement links TRBV11-3 to TRBJ2-7; D uncertain. V was trimmed by 0 bases and J by 9 bases, leaving 12 bases between them. Germline-derived CDR1 and CDR2 are SGHNT and YENEEA. The CDR3 totals 13 residues. Here the CDR3 DNA reads TGTGCCAGCAGCTTAGAAGAGGACCCCCGGCAGTACTTC. This codes for CASSLEEDPRQYF. Full variable domain (outside the CDR3, taken from reference TRBV11-3 and TRBJ2-7): EAGVVQSPRYKIIEKKQPVAFWCNPISGHNTLYWYLQNLGQGPELLIRYENEEAVDDSQLPKDRFSAERLKGVDSTLKIQPAELGDSAVYLCASSLEEDPRQYFGPGTRLTVT.

The chain uses TRBV7-9 and TRBJ2-7; D is ambiguous. From germline, CDR1 is SEHNR and CDR2 FQNEAQ (reference sequence). There are 14 residues in the CDR3. V lost 0 bases to trimming and J lost 3 bases, with 9 bases between them. CDR3 in amino acids: CASSLAPSLYEQYF. In DNA, the CDR3 is TGTGCCAGCAGCTTAGCGCCCTCCCTCTACGAGCAGTACTTC.

The V call is TRBV2, the J call TRBJ1-5; TRBD1 aligns across 10 bases. Germline V gene lookup returns CDR1 SNHLY and CDR2 FYNNEI. This CDR3 is 15 amino acids long. With V trimmed by 4 bases and J by 3 bases, 3 bases remained unmatched. CDR3 amino acids: CASSADRGTNQPQHF. The CDR3 nucleotides read TGTGCCAGCAGTGCGGACAGGGGGACCAATCAGCCCCAGCATTTT.

This clonotype was seen ten or more times. V gene TRBV29-1 combines with J gene TRBJ2-1, with D uncertain. Germline V gene data show CDR1 as SQVTM and CDR2 as ANQGSEA. V lost 3 bases to trimming and J lost 5 bases, with 14 bases between them. The CDR3 totals 14 residues. CDR3 sequence (DNA): TGCAGCGTTGATCGGTGGGATTCCCACAATGAGCAGTTCTTC. Translation: CSVDRWDSHNEQFF.

At least ten counts were recorded for this clonotype. The chain uses TRBV6-1 and TRBJ1-2, with 7 nucleotides matching TRBD1. The V segment lost 0 bases and the J segment 9 bases; nucleotides outside the gene matches: 10. The CDR3 runs to 15 residues. Germline assignment: CDR1 MNHNS and CDR2 SASEGT. CDR3 in amino acids: CASSEAHRGRFSYTF. The CDR3 coding sequence is TGTGCCAGCAGTGAAGCGCACAGGGGTCGTTTCAGCTACACCTTC.

This clonotype was counted many times. The gene calls are TRBV24-1 and TRBJ2-1; 14 bases match TRBD2. This CDR3 comprises 15 residues. With 2 bases clipped from V and 7 bases from J, the junction kept 0 bases outside the gene matches. Germline loops: CDR1 KGHDR, CDR2 SFDVKD. The CDR3 DNA reads TGTGCCACCAGTGATTGGACTAGCGGGAGGAATGAGCAGTTCTTC. It codes for CATSDWTSGRNEQFF.

In this sample, this clonotype turned up a few times. The rearrangement joins TRBV15 to TRBJ1-6; maybe TRBD1 (5 bases). CDR3 length: 14 amino acids. V was trimmed by 1 base and J by 7 bases, leaving 8 bases between them. Germline lookup yields CDR1 LNHNV and CDR2 YYDKDF (reference sequence). CDR3 DNA: TGTGCCACCAGCAGAGCGGGGGGGAATTCACCCCTCCACTTT. Its translation is CATSRAGGNSPLHF.

This clonotype is labeled as medium-sized (0.01 to 0.1%). This chain joins TRBV20-1 and TRBJ1-5; D not resolved. CDR1 and CDR2 from the germline V gene are DFQATT and SNEGSKA (reference sequence). CDR3 size: 13 residues. V shed 0 bases and J shed 6 bases, with 9 bases lying between them. DNA for the CDR3: TGCAGTGCTAGAGATCGGGGTACTCAGCCCCAGCATTTT. The encoded protein is CSARDRGTQPQHF.

This clonotype is judged medium-sized. This rearrangement joins TRBV6-2 or TRBV6-3 to TRBJ2-1; D perhaps matches TRBD2 (6 bases). Germline V gene sequence: CDR1 MNHEY, CDR2 SVGEGT. Trimming removed 0 bases from V and 9 bases from J, with 6 bases in between. The CDR3 loop spans 12 amino acids. The CDR3 is CASSYSRGEQFF. CDR3 nucleotide sequence: TGTGCCAGCAGTTACTCGCGGGGTGAGCAGTTCTTC.

In its sample, this clonotype was seen many times. The gene calls are TRBV7-2 and TRBJ1-6, with unresolved D. Looked up from germline, CDR1 is SGHTA and CDR2 is FQGNSA. The CDR3 consists of 14 residues. Trimming pared 5 bases from V and 6 bases from J, leaving 11 bases between. As DNA, the CDR3 is TGTGCCAGCAGCCCAGCTCGGGGTAATTCACCCCTCCACTTT. Amino acids: CASSPARGNSPLHF.

At least ten counts were recorded for this clonotype. The CDR3 protein is CASSLWSGGAWDTQYF. CDR3 coding DNA: TGTGCCAGCAGTTTATGGAGCGGGGGGGCCTGGGATACGCAGTATTTT. The chain has TRBV28 and TRBJ2-3; 10 nucleotides line up with TRBD2. V dropped 0 bases and J dropped 6; count of bases not matched to a gene: 6. The CDR3 is 16 residues long. Germline CDR1 reads MDHEN; CDR2 reads SYDVKM. Based on the CDR3 plus reference TRBV28 and TRBJ2-3, the full variable domain is DVKVTQSSRYLVKRTGEKVFLECVQDMDHENMFWYRQDPGLGLRLIYFSYDVKMKEKGDIPEGYSVSREKKERFSLILESASTNQTSMYLCASSLWSGGAWDTQYFGPGTRLTVL.

The rearrangement joins TRBV12-3 or TRBV12-4 to TRBJ1-3; 8 nucleotides agree with TRBD1. The ends lost 2 bases at V and 11 bases at J; junction bases unmatched: 11. The CDR3 is made up of 15 amino acids. CDR3 nucleotide sequence: TGTGCCAGCAGTTTACAGGGGGCGTCCTCAGTTCCCATATATTTT. Translated: CASSLQGASSVPIYF.

This clonotype was recorded at least ten times. The J gene is TRBJ2-3, the V gene TRBV12-5, with D hard to call. Germline V gene sequence: CDR1 LGHNT, CDR2 FRNRAP. The ends were cut back, 4 bases at V and 3 bases at J, with 8 bases in the middle. This CDR3 has 13 amino acids. CDR3 amino acids: CASGWAGTDTQYF. In nucleotides, the CDR3 is TGTGCTAGTGGTTGGGCAGGAACAGATACGCAGTATTTT. Drawing the rest from reference TRBV12-5 and TRBJ2-3, the complete variable domain is DARVTQTPRHKVTEMGQEVTMRCQPILGHNTVFWYRQTMMQGLELLAYFRNRAPLDDSGMPKDRFSAEMPDATLATLKIQPSEPRDSAVYFCASGWAGTDTQYFGPGTRLTVL.

This clonotype came up many times. An end of the junction differs from the germline gene, which may be a read error. V usage is TRBV7-2 and J usage is TRBJ2-7; the D is unclear. In germline, CDR1 is SGHTA, CDR2 FQGNSA. This CDR3 spans 13 amino acids. The CDR3 protein is CASSLGSGIEQNF. The CDR3, as DNA: TGTGCCAGCAGCTTAGGGTCCGGAATCGAGCAGAACTTC.